This paragraph covers one T cell receptor beta chain sequence. This may come from a read error, since a much larger clone is one base off. This entry comes from a study of T cells in Graves' hyperthyroidism and ophthalmopathy. Amplified TCR beta CDR3 regions came from RNA transcripts. TCR CDR3 underwent first-round RT-PCR with the HTBI primer set. TCRdb ran MiXCR on the multiplex PCR reads and lists one entry per CDR3 protein. The sample carries approximately 330,000 distinct CDR3 sequences, roughly 23% recorded once. The V gene's germline CDR1 is SGHRS and CDR2 YFSETQ. CDR3 size: 18 residues. This rearrangement joins TRBV5-1 to TRBJ1-2, with 10 bases fitting TRBD1. The receptor was isolated from a woman in her 50s with Graves' hyperthyroidism. The source material was blood. The chain's CDR3 is CASGLEATGGEDGVGYTF. CDR3 nucleotides: TGCGCCAGCGGCTTGGAAGCGACAGGGGGCGAAGATGGGGTCGGCTACACCTTC.